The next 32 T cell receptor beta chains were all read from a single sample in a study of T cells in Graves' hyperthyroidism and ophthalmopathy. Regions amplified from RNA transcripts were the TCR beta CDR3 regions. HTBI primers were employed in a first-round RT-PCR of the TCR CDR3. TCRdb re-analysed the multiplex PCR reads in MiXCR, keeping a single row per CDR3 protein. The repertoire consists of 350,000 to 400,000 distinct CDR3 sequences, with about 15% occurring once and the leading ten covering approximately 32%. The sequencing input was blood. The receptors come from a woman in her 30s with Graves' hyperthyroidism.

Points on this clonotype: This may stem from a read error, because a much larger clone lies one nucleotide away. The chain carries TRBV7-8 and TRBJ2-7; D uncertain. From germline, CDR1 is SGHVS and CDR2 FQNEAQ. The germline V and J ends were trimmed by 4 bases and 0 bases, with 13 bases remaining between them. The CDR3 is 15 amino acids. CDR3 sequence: CASSSPQEGSYEQYF. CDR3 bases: TGTGCCAGCAGCTCTCCCCAAGAAGGCTCCTACGAGCAGTACTTC.

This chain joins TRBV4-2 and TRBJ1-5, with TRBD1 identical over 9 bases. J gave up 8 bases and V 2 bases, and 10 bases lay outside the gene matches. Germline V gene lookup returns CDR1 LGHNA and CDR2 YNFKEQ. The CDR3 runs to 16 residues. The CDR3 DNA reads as TGTGCCAGCAGCCAAAGGAATCACAGGGGGCGAGAGCCCCAGCATTTT. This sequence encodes CASSQRNHRGREPQHF.

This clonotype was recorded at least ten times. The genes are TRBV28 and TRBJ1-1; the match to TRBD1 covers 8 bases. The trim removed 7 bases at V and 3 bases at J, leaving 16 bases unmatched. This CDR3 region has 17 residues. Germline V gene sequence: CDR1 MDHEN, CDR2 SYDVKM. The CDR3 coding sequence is TGTGCCAGCACCGGGACAGGCACGTCGCTTGGTGACACTGAAGCTTTCTTT. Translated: CASTGTGTSLGDTEAFF.

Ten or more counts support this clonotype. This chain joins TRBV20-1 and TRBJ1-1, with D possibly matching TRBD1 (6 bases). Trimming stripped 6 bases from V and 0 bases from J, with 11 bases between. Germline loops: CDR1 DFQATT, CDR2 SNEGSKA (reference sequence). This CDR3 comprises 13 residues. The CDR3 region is CSAPGQMNTEAFF. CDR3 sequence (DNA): TGCAGTGCCCCCGGACAGATGAACACTGAAGCTTTCTTT.

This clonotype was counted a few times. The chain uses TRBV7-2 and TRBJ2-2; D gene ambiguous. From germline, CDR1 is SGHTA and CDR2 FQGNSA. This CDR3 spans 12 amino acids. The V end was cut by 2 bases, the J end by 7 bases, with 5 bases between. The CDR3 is CASSLFIGELFF. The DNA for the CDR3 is TGTGCCAGCAGCTTATTTATCGGGGAGCTGTTTTTT.

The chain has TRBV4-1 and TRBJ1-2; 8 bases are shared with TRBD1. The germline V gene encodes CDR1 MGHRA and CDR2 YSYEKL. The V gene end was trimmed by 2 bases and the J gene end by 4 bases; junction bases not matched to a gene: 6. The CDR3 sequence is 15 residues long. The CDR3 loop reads CASSQRGTGLYGYTF. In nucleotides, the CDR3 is TGCGCCAGCAGCCAAAGGGGGACAGGACTCTATGGCTACACCTTC.

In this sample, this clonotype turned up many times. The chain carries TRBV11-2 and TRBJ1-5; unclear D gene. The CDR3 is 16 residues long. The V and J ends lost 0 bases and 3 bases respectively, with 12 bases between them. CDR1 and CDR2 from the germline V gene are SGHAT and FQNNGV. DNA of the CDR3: TGTGCCAGCAGCTTAGATTCGAGTGGGCACAATCAGCCCCAGCATTTT. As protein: CASSLDSSGHNQPQHF.

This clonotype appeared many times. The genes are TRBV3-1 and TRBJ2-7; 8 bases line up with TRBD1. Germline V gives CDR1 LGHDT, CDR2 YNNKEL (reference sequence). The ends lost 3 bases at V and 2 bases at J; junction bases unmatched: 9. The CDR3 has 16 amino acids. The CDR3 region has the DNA TGTGCCAGCAGCCAGATAGCCGGGACAGGAACCTACGAGCAGTACTTC. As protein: CASSQIAGTGTYEQYF.

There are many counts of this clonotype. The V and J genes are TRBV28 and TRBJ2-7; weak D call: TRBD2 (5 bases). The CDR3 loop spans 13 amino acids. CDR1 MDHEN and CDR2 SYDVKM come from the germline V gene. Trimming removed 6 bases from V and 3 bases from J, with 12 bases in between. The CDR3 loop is CASRISAVYEQYF. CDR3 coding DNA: TGTGCCAGCAGGATTTCAGCGGTCTACGAGCAGTACTTC.

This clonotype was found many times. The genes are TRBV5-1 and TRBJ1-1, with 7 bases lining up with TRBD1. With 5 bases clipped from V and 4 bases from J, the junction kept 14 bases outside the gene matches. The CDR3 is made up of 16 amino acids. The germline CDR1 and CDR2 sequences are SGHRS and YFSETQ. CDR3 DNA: TGCGCCAGCAGTACACAGGGGCCCCGGGCGGTCACTGAAGCTTTCTTT. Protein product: CASSTQGPRAVTEAFF.

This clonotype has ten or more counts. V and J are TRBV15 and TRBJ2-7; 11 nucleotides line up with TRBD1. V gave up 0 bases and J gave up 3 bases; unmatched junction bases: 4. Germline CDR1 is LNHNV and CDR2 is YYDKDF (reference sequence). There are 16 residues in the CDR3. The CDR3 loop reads CATSRDGDRGFYEQYF. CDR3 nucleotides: TGTGCCACCAGCAGAGATGGGGACAGGGGGTTCTACGAGCAGTACTTC.

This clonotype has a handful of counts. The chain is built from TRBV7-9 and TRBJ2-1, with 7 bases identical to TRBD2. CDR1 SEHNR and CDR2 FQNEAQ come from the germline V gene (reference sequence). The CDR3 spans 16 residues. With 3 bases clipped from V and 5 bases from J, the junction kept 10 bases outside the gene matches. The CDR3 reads CASSFAAGRVDNEQFF. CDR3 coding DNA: TGTGCCAGCAGCTTTGCGGCAGGGAGGGTAGACAATGAGCAGTTCTTC.

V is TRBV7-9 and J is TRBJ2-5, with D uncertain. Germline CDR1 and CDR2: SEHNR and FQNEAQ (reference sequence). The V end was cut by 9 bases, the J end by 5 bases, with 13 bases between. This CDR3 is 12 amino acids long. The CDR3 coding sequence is TGTGCCAGTCACGGGCTGGCGGAGACCCAGTACTTC. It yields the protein CASHGLAETQYF. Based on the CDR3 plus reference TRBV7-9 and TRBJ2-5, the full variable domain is DTGVSQNPRHKITKRGQNVTFRCDPISEHNRLYWYRQTLGQGPEFLTYFQNEAQLEKSRLLSDRFSAERPKGSFSTLEIQRTEQGDSAMYLCASHGLAETQYFGPGTRLLVL.

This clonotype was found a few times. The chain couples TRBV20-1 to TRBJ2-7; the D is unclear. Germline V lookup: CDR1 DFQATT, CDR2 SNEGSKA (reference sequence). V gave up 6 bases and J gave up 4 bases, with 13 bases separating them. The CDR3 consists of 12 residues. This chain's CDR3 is CSASDLGYEQYF. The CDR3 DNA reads TGCAGTGCCTCGGACCTGGGGTACGAGCAGTACTTC.

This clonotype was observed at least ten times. The CDR3 sequence is CSARSMTGTYGYTF. CDR3 sequence (DNA): TGCAGTGCTAGATCAATGACAGGGACCTATGGCTACACCTTC. The V and J genes are TRBV20-1 and TRBJ1-2; 7 bases agree with TRBD1. V shed 2 bases and J 4 bases; nucleotides not matched to a gene: 7. Germline-derived CDR1 and CDR2 are DFQATT and SNEGSKA (reference sequence). The CDR3 contains 14 residues.

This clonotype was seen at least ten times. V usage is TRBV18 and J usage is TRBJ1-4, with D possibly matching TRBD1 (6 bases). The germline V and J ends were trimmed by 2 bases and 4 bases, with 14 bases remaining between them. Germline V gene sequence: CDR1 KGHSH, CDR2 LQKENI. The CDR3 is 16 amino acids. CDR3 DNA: TGTGCCAGCTCACCAAGGACAGCCGCTGTTAATGAAAAACTGTTTTTT. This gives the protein CASSPRTAAVNEKLFF.

The CDR3: CASGLDNEQFF. In DNA, the CDR3 is TGTGCTAGTGGGCTCGACAATGAGCAGTTCTTC. The chain carries TRBV12-5 and TRBJ2-1; D uncertain. Germline V lookup: CDR1 LGHNT, CDR2 FRNRAP. Deletions cut 6 bases from V and 5 bases from J, with 5 bases between. This CDR3 is 11 amino acids long.

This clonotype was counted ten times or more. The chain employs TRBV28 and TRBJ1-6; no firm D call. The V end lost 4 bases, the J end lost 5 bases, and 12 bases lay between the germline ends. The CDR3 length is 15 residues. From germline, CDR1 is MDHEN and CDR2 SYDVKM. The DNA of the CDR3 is TGTGCCAGCAGTTCAAGGGATTTCCATAATTCACCCCTCCACTTT. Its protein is CASSSRDFHNSPLHF.

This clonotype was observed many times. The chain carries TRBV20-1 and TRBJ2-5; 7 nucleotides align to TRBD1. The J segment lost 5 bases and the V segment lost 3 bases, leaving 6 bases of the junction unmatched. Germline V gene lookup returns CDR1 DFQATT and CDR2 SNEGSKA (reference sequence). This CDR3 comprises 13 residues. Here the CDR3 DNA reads TGCAGTGCTAGCGACAGGGAGTGGGAGACCCAGTACTTC. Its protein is CSASDREWETQYF.

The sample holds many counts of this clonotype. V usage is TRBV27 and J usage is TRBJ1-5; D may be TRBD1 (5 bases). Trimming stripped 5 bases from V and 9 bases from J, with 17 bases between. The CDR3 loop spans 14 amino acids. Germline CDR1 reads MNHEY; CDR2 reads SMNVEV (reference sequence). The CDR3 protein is CASSPAGGGWPQHF. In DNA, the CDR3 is TGTGCCAGCAGTCCCGCGGGGGGTGGATGGCCCCAGCATTTT.

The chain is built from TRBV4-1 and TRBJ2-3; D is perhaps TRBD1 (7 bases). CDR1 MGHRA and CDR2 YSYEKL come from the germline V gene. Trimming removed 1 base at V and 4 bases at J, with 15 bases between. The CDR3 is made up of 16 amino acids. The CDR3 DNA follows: TGCGCCAGCAGCCAAGGCAGGGGGGTCCGAGCAGATACGCAGTATTTT. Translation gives CASSQGRGVRADTQYF.

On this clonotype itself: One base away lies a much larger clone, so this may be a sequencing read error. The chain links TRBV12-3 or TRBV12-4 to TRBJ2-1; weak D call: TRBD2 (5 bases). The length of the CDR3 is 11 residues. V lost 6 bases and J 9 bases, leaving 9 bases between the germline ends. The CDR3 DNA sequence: TGTGCCAGCAGGGAACGGGGTGAGCAGTTCTTC. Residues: CASRERGEQFF.

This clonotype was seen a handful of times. CDR3 region: CAWSLGVYEQYF. CDR3 bases: TGTGCCTGGAGTTTAGGAGTTTACGAGCAGTACTTC. The chain joins TRBV30 to TRBJ2-7; D gene uncertain. CDR1 is GTSNPN, CDR2 SVGIG, per germline (reference sequence). V was clipped by 2 bases and J by 4 bases, with 9 bases between them. The CDR3 is 12 residues long.

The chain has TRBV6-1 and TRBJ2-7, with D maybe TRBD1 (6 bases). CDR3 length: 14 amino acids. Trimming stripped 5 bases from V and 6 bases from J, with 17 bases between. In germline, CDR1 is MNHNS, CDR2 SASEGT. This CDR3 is CASSSPRGLGEQYF. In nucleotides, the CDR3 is TGTGCCAGCAGTTCACCCAGGGGTTTGGGCGAGCAGTACTTC.

This CDR3 is CASSPRQVGWETQYF. CDR3 in DNA: TGTGCCAGCAGCCCCCGACAGGTGGGGTGGGAGACCCAGTACTTC. The chain employs TRBV14 and TRBJ2-5, with D possibly matching TRBD1 (6 bases). From germline, CDR1 is SGHDN and CDR2 FVKESK. Trimming pared 4 bases from V and 5 bases from J, leaving 17 bases between. The CDR3 covers 15 residues.

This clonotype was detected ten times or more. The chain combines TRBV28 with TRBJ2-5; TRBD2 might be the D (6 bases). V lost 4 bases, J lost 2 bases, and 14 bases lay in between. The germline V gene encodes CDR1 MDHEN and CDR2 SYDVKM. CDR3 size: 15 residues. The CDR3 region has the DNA TGTGCCAGCAGTTCAAGCGGGTACTCTCAAGAGACCCAGTACTTC. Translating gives CASSSSGYSQETQYF.

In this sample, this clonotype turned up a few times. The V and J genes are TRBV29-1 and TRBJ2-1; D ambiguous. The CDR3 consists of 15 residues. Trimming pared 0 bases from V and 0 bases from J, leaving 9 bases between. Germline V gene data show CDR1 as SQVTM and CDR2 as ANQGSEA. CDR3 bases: TGCAGCGTTGAAGAATGGTTGAGCTCCTACAATGAGCAGTTCTTC. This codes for CSVEEWLSSYNEQFF.

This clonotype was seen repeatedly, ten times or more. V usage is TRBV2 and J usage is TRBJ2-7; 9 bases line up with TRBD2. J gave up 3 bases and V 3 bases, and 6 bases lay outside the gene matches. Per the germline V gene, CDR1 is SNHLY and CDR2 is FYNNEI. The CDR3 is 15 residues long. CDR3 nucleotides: TGTGCCAGCAGTGATTTCCCGACTAGCGGCTACGAGCAGTACTTC. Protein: CASSDFPTSGYEQYF.

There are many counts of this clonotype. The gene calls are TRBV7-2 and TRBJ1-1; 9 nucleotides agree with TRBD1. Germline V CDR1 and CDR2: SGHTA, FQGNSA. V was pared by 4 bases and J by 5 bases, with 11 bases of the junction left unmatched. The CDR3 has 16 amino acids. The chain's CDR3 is CASSWTPTGGGTEAFF. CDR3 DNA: TGTGCCAGCAGCTGGACCCCGACAGGGGGGGGAACTGAAGCTTTCTTT.

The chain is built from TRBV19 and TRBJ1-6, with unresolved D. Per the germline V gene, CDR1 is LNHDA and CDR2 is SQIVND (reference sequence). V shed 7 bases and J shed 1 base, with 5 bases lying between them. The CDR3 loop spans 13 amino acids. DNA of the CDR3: TGTGCCAGTACTCGGTCCTATAATTCACCCCTCCACTTT. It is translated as CASTRSYNSPLHF.

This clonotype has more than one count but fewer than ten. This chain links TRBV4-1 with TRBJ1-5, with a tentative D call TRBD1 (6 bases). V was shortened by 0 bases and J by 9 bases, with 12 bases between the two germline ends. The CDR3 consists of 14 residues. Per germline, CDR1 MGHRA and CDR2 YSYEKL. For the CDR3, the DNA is TGCGCCAGCAGCCAAGAAGGGGGGATTCGGCCCCAGCATTTT. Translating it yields CASSQEGGIRPQHF.

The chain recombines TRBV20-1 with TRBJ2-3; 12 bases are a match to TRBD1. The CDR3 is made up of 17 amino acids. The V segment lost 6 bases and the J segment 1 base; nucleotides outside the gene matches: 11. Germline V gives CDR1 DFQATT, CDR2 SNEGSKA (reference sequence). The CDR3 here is CSAKRRDRGLGTDTQYF. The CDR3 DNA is TGCAGTGCGAAACGCCGGGACAGGGGGCTGGGCACAGATACGCAGTATTTT.